The entry below describes one T cell receptor (beta chain). The specificity of this receptor is unknown. One base away there is no much larger clone; base qualities are not given. TCRbeta CDR3 regions were amplified from genomic DNA using the immunoSEQ Assay, a bias-controlled multiplex PCR. Per the authors' processing: Nucleated cell counts per sample were estimated from amplification of reference gene primers within the assay. Sequence reads were collapsed and filtered to measure the absolute abundance of every unique TCRbeta CDR3 rearrangement. For each sample, productive Simpson clonality was calculated by taking the square root of Simpson's diversity index across productive rearrangements. TCRdb limited this immuneACCESS table to in-frame rearrangements with V and J called. A share of clones is missing; checked studies link under half to unresolved V genes, and the rest is unexplained. V and J calls and clone size are as listed in that table; D and trimming were resolved from the DNA. The sample contains about 100,000 clones, approximately 89% of them found a single time. The leading ten clones occupy roughly 2.1% of the sample.

This sample stems from a study of blood T cell repertoires in COVID-19 (TCRdb year 2020). Turning to the overall study: Samples from collaborators originated in the United States, Italy and Spain and spanned both the acute and convalescent phases of COVID-19. The prospective study material was composed of cDNA or gDNA derived from T cells, B-cell-depleted T cells, or PBMCs. The dataset comprised deeply sampled blood TCRbeta repertoires from subjects exposed to, actively infected with, or recovered from COVID-19. The repertoires were released in a freely available public database meant as a resource for research on the immune response to SARS-CoV-2. The samples were drawn from the first 160 participants of the ongoing ImmuneRACE study and from over 950 subjects provided by 6 global collaborators. Nearly every sample came with metadata listing a de-identified subject ID, COVID-19 status, age in years and sex. Where available, HLA class I and class II types were obtained from metadata supplied by the sample provider rather than from assay-based typing.

Beyond this particular receptor, the publication reports: The quantity of clinical and demographic metadata differed by source and by participant and was supplied without curation.

Collaborating institutions collected whole blood in K2EDTA tubes following their own protocols. For TCRbeta analysis, collaborator samples were shipped as frozen whole blood, as isolated PBMCs, or as DNA extracted from either sample type. The junction carries 6 bases between V and J, which are trimmed by 0 bases and 7 bases respectively. The CDR3 numbers 13 residues from cysteine through phenylalanine. CDR3 DNA is the only sequence kept; it has 39 bases, read in frame from the first base. Sequences LGHDT (CDR1) and YNNKEL (CDR2) are obtained from the germline V gene (reference sequence). This chain joins TRBV3-1 (or the pseudogene TRBV3-2) to TRBJ1-4; the D gene is not confidently resolved. Input material: peripheral blood. The receptor was derived from a middle-aged man with active COVID-19. The CDR3 here reads CASSQDYGEKLFF. Here is the DNA: TGTGCCAGCAGCCAAGATTACGGTGAAAAACTGTTTTTT.